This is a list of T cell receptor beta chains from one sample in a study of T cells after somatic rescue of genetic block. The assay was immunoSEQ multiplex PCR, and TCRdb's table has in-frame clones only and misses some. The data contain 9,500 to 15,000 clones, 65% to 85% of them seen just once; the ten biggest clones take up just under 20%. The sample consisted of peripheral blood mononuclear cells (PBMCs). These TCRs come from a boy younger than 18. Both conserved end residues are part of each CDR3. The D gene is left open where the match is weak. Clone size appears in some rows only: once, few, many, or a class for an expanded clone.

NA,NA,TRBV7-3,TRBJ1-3,CASSLWYAGKSSGNTIYF,TGTGCCAGCAGCTTATGGTACGCGGGGAAGAGCTCTGGAAACACCATATATTTT
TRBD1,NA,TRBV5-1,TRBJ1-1,CASSLGQGWTEAFF,TGCGCCAGCAGCCTCGGACAGGGATGGACTGAAGCTTTCTTT
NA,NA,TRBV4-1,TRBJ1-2,CASSQDRVDGYTF,TGCGCCAGCAGCCAAGATAGGGTGGACGGCTACACCTTC
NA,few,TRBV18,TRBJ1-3,CASSPTRRGVGTIYF,TGTGCCAGCTCACCAACCCGACGGGGAGTTGGCACCATATATTTT
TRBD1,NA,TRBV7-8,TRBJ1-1,CASSPNYRGADTEAFF,TGTGCCAGCAGCCCCAACTACAGGGGGGCGGACACTGAAGCTTTCTTT
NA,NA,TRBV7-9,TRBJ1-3,CASSLLREGNTIYF,TGTGCCAGCAGCTTACTGAGGGAAGGAAACACCATATATTTT
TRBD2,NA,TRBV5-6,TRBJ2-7,CASSLYTGGHSYEQYF,TGTGCCAGCAGCTTGTATACGGGAGGGCATTCCTACGAGCAGTACTTC
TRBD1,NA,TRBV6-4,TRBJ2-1,CASSVARGPYNEQFF,TGTGCCAGCAGTGTAGCCAGGGGGCCCTACAATGAGCAGTTCTTC
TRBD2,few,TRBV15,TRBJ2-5,CATSRDGKGGGVTQETQYF,TGTGCCACCAGCAGAGATGGAAAAGGCGGGGGGGTAACCCAAGAGACCCAGTACTTC
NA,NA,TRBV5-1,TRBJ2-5,CASTSSGLEQYF,TGCGCCAGCACCTCCTCCGGCCTAGAGCAGTACTTC
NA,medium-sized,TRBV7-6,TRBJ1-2,CASSLALGGTYGYTF,TGTGCCAGCAGCTTAGCTCTAGGGGGAACCTATGGCTACACCTTC
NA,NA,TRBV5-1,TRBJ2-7,CASSFNHEQYF,TGCGCCAGCAGCTTCAACCACGAGCAGTACTTC
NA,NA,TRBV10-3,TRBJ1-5,CAISESGASNQPQHF,TGTGCCATCAGTGAGTCGGGTGCTAGCAATCAGCCCCAGCATTTT
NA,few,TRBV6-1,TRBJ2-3,CASSVGGSTDTQYF,TGTGCCAGCAGTGTTGGGGGCAGCACAGATACGCAGTATTTT
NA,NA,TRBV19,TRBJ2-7,CASKQAPNEQYF,TGTGCCAGTAAACAGGCGCCAAACGAGCAGTACTTC
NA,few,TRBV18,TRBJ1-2,CASSPSSQADGYTF,TGTGCCAGCTCACCAAGCAGCCAGGCGGATGGCTACACCTTC
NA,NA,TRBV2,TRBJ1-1,CASTGTTNTEAFF,TGTGCCAGCACCGGCACGACGAACACTGAAGCTTTCTTT
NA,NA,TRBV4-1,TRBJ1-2,CASSPKGGYGYTF,TGCGCCAGCAGCCCTAAAGGGGGCTATGGCTACACCTTC
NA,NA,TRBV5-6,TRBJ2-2,CASSLEANTGELFF,TGTGCCAGCAGCCTGGAAGCGAACACCGGGGAGCTGTTTTTT
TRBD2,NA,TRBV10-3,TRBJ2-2,CAISVGLAGGGRTGELFF,TGTGCCATCAGTGTTGGGCTAGCGGGAGGAGGAAGGACCGGGGAGCTGTTTTTT
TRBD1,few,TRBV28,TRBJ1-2,CASINDRGDGYTF,TGTGCCAGCATTAACGACAGGGGGGATGGCTACACCTTC
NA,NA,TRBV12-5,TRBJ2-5,CASGLGSGGLQETQYF,TGTGCTAGTGGTTTGGGATCAGGGGGGCTCCAAGAGACCCAGTACTTC
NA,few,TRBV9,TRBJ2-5,CASSPGLFQETQYF,TGTGCCAGCAGCCCGGGACTGTTTCAAGAGACCCAGTACTTC
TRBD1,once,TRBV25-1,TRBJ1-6,CASSPGQGNSPLHF,TGTGCCAGCAGTCCGGGACAGGGAAATTCACCCCTCCACTTT
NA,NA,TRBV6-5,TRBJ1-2,CASSYSIARTLGYTF,TGTGCCAGCAGTTACTCGATAGCCAGAACTTTGGGCTACACCTTC
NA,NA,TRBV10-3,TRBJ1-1,CAISIGMNTEAFF,TGTGCCATCAGCATCGGGATGAACACTGAAGCTTTCTTT
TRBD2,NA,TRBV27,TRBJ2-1,CASSLGLAGVGEQFF,TGTGCCAGCAGTTTAGGACTAGCGGGAGTTGGTGAGCAGTTCTTC
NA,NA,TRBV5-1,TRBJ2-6,CASSLDAAGANVLTF,TGCGCCAGCAGCTTGGACGCGGCTGGGGCCAACGTCCTGACTTTC
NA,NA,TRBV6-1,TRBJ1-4,CASSEESIRVEKLFF,TGTGCCAGCAGTGAAGAAAGCATTAGGGTTGAAAAACTGTTTTTT
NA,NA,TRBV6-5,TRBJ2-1,CASSEDYNEQFF,TGTGCCAGCAGCGAGGACTACAATGAGCAGTTCTTC
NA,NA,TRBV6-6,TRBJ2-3,CASSYAGRPPLAQYF,TGTGCCAGCAGTTACGCGGGGCGACCACCCCTTGCGCAGTATTTT
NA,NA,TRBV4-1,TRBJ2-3,CASSQDGGGTSTDTQYF,TGCGCCAGCAGCCAAGATGGAGGGGGAACTAGCACAGATACGCAGTATTTT
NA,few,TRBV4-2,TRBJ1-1,CASSRYTEPNTEAFF,TGTGCCAGCAGCCGTTACACAGAGCCGAACACTGAAGCTTTCTTT
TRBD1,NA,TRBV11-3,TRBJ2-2,CASSKTGGGTGELFF,TGTGCCAGCAGTAAGACAGGGGGAGGCACCGGGGAGCTGTTTTTT
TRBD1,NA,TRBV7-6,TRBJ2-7,CASSLADRNSYEQYF,TGTGCCAGCAGCTTAGCGGACAGGAACTCCTACGAGCAGTACTTC
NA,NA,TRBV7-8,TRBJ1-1,CASSLAPGLLNTEAFF,TGTGCCAGCAGCTTAGCTCCGGGACTCCTGAACACTGAAGCTTTCTTT
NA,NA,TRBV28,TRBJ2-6,CASSAWSSGANVLTF,TGTGCCAGCAGTGCTTGGAGCTCTGGGGCCAACGTCCTGACTTTC
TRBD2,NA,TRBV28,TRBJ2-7,CASSSPTSGSSYEQYF,TGTGCCAGCAGTTCCCCGACTAGCGGGAGCTCCTACGAGCAGTACTTC
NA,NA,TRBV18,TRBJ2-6,CASSISLSSGANVLTF,TGTGCCAGCTCAATCAGTCTTTCCTCTGGGGCCAACGTCCTGACTTTC
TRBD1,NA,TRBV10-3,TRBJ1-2,CAIKGQGRPYGYTF,TGTGCCATCAAGGGACAGGGGCGTCCCTATGGCTACACCTTC
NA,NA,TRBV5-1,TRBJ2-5,CASSFRTAQETQYF,TGCGCCAGCAGCTTCCGGACAGCTCAAGAGACCCAGTACTTC